This entry lists 18 T cell receptor beta chains sequenced from one sample in a study of blood T cell repertoires in COVID-19. The table came from immunoSEQ multiplex PCR; TCRdb's copy has only in-frame clones and leaves some out. The table records approximately 190,000 clones, under 85% of them present only once. Sequences were obtained from peripheral blood. The receptors here all came from a man aged 55 to 70 with active or convalescent COVID-19.

The V and J genes are TRBV18 and TRBJ2-5; D is undetermined. In germline, CDR1 is KGHSH, CDR2 LQKENI. This CDR3 has 14 residues. V lost 3 bases to trimming and J lost 0 bases, with 8 bases between them. The CDR3 DNA is TGTGCCAGCTCACCGTTCGTCTACCAAGAGACCCAGTACTTC. Its translation is CASSPFVYQETQYF.

The chain carries TRBV14 and TRBJ2-5; TRBD2 is a possible D gene (5 bases). Trimming shortened V by 4 bases and J by 7 bases, and 10 bases separated the two germline ends. The CDR3 runs to 12 residues. CDR1 and CDR2 from the germline V gene are SGHDN and FVKESK. CDR3 loop: CASSLLGGTQYF. DNA for the CDR3: TGTGCCAGCAGCCTCCTCGGAGGGACCCAGTACTTC.

The table lists this clone with many counts. V and J are TRBV28 and TRBJ2-5; the match to TRBD2 covers 7 bases. CDR1 is MDHEN and CDR2 is SYDVKM in the germline V gene. The CDR3 totals 14 residues. V lost 7 bases, J lost 2 bases, and 7 bases stayed unmatched. CDR3 in DNA: TGTGCCAGCACCGAGGGAGGGGTACAAGAGACCCAGTACTTC. Protein product: CASTEGGVQETQYF.

Here the CDR3 reads CASSLDPGLAGWGTYEQYF. CDR3 nucleotide sequence: TGTGCCAGCAGCTTAGACCCGGGACTAGCGGGATGGGGGACCTACGAGCAGTACTTC. The chain couples TRBV11-2 to TRBJ2-7, with TRBD2 identical over 13 bases. V shed 0 bases and J 2 bases; nucleotides not matched to a gene: 10. The CDR3 spans 19 residues. Per germline, CDR1 SGHAT and CDR2 FQNNGV.

The V gene is TRBV4-1, the J gene TRBJ1-4; TRBD1 is a possible D gene (5 bases). Trimming stripped 4 bases from V and 0 bases from J, with 12 bases between. Per germline, CDR1 MGHRA and CDR2 YSYEKL. This CDR3 is 16 amino acids long. DNA of the CDR3: TGCGCCAGCAGCCGAACTACAGGCGCAACTAATGAAAAACTGTTTTTT. Protein: CASSRTTGATNEKLFF.

The chain uses TRBV19 and TRBJ1-5; D remains unclear. Germline V gene data show CDR1 as LNHDA and CDR2 as SQIVND (reference sequence). The CDR3 totals 13 residues. V was pared by 4 bases and J by 5 bases, with 9 bases between. For the CDR3, the DNA is TGTGCCAGTAGTAGCCCCGGGTATCAGCCCCAGCATTTT. Translated, it gives CASSSPGYQPQHF.

V and J are TRBV18 and TRBJ2-6, with a tentative D call TRBD2 (6 bases). Looked up from germline, CDR1 is KGHSH and CDR2 is LQKENI. This CDR3 has 17 residues. Trimming removed 3 bases at V and 0 bases at J, with 12 bases between. The CDR3 loop reads CASSPGDGGSGANVLTF. CDR3 sequence (DNA): TGTGCCAGCTCACCGGGGGACGGGGGCTCTGGGGCCAACGTCCTGACTTTC.

This clone occurred a few times. The rearrangement links TRBV4-2 to TRBJ2-1, with TRBD2 identical over 8 bases. Germline CDR1 LGHNA, CDR2 YNFKEQ. The junction had 13 bases not matched to a gene; V was cut back by 0 bases and J by 9 bases. The CDR3 runs 17 residues. CDR3 protein: CASSQDPAGATIVEQFF. DNA for the CDR3: TGTGCCAGCAGCCAAGATCCAGCGGGAGCTACCATCGTTGAGCAGTTCTTC.

The chain has TRBV19 and TRBJ1-2; 7 nucleotides match TRBD1. Germline CDR1 is LNHDA and CDR2 is SQIVND (reference sequence). The CDR3 runs to 16 residues. J lost 4 bases, V lost 0 bases, and 8 bases had no gene match. DNA for the CDR3: TGTGCCAGTAGTATAGATCTGAAGGGGGCGGGCTATGGCTACACCTTC. It codes for CASSIDLKGAGYGYTF.

The chain joins TRBV3-1 (or the pseudogene TRBV3-2) to TRBJ2-1; 8 nucleotides agree with TRBD2. The ends lost 7 bases at V and 8 bases at J; junction bases unmatched: 13. The CDR3 loop spans 15 amino acids. The germline CDR1 and CDR2 sequences are LGHDT and YNNKEL (reference sequence). As DNA, the CDR3 is TGTGCCAGCATTGGGCCGGGAGGGCCTGGTCATGAGCAGTTCTTC. As protein: CASIGPGGPGHEQFF.

This chain connects TRBV4-3 to TRBJ2-1; TRBD2 might be the D (6 bases). The V end was cut by 1 base, the J end by 3 bases, with 10 bases between. The CDR3 spans 15 residues. Germline V lookup: CDR1 LGHNA, CDR2 YSLEER. In nucleotides, the CDR3 is TGCGCCAGCAGCCAAGTTAGCGGCCTCTACAATGAGCAGTTCTTC. It specifies CASSQVSGLYNEQFF.

Concerning this clone itself: This sample includes further DNA sequences coding for the same CDR3. The rearrangement uses TRBV27 and TRBJ2-1, with D possibly TRBD1 on 6 matching bases. Germline CDR1 MNHEY, CDR2 SMNVEV (reference sequence). The CDR3 consists of 12 residues. V dropped 6 bases and J dropped 6 bases, with 9 bases sitting between them. The CDR3 nucleotides are TGTGCCAGCAGCTCCAGGGGCAATGAGCAGTTCTTC. Residues: CASSSRGNEQFF.

The rearrangement uses TRBV10-3 and TRBJ1-5; D perhaps matches TRBD1 (5 bases). This CDR3 spans 15 amino acids. Trimming pared 2 bases from V and 0 bases from J, leaving 8 bases between. The germline gives CDR1 ENHRY, CDR2 SYGVKD. This CDR3 reads CAISETQASNQPQHF. As DNA, the CDR3 is TGTGCCATCAGTGAGACACAGGCTAGCAATCAGCCCCAGCATTTT.

The CDR3 nucleotides read TGCGCCAGCAGCCAAGTGATCGCAGACACCGGGGAGCTGTTTTTT. This encodes CASSQVIADTGELFF. This rearrangement joins TRBV4-3 to TRBJ2-2; the D is unclear. Per germline, CDR1 LGHNA and CDR2 YSLEER. Trimming stripped 1 base from V and 3 bases from J, with 9 bases between. The CDR3 loop spans 15 amino acids.

The sample holds many counts of this clone. Other nucleotide sequences from this sample produce the same CDR3. The V and J genes are TRBV19 and TRBJ1-1; D remains unclear. CDR3 length: 13 amino acids. Germline V gene lookup returns CDR1 LNHDA and CDR2 SQIVND (reference sequence). Trimming removed 2 bases from V and 2 bases from J, with 6 bases in between. For the CDR3, the DNA is TGTGCCAGTAGTATAAACAGCAACACTGAAGCTTTCTTT. Encoded protein: CASSINSNTEAFF.

V usage is TRBV29-1 and J usage is TRBJ1-1; TRBD1 matches at 7 bases. The V gene's germline CDR1 is SQVTM and CDR2 ANQGSEA. The CDR3 extends over 11 amino acids. The V segment lost 4 bases and the J segment 6 bases; nucleotides outside the gene matches: 2. This chain's CDR3 is CSVVQGAEAFF. For the CDR3, the DNA is TGCAGCGTTGTGCAGGGGGCTGAAGCTTTCTTT.

This clone was counted a few times. The rearrangement joins TRBV20-1 to TRBJ2-3; D gene uncertain. The V gene lost 3 bases and the J gene lost 1 base, with 11 bases spanning the gap. The germline CDR1 and CDR2 sequences are DFQATT and SNEGSKA (reference sequence). This CDR3 is 14 amino acids long. The CDR3 region has the DNA TGCAGTGCTAGTGAGCGCGTCGGCACAGATACGCAGTATTTT. Amino acids: CSASERVGTDTQYF.

The chain links TRBV6-5 to TRBJ1-1, with TRBD1 matching over 8 bases. The CDR3 totals 16 residues. Germline assignment: CDR1 MNHEY and CDR2 SVGAGI. V was clipped by 4 bases and J by 5 bases; unmatched bases: 12. CDR3 loop: CASSSLSGTGGTEAFF. CDR3 nucleotides: TGTGCCAGCAGTTCGCTTTCCGGGACAGGAGGAACTGAAGCTTTCTTT.